The sequence of this T cell receptor beta chain was determined in a study of blood T cell repertoires in COVID-19. The overall study: The cDNA or gDNA used as material had been derived from T cells, B-cell-depleted T cells, or PBMCs.

The CDR3 runs to 14 residues. Germline trimming cut 2 bases from V and 4 bases from J; bases unmatched to any gene: 3. CDR1 is SGHTA and CDR2 is FQGNSA in the germline V gene. Original data processing: Estimation of nucleated cell counts relied on the amplification of reference gene primers. Profiled with immunoSEQ multiplex PCR; TCRdb holds only in-frame clones, not every one. The DNA gave D and trimming, while V, J and clone size come from that table. The sample consists of about 34,000 clones, more than 85% of them appearing once. The sequenced sample was peripheral blood. The sequence derives from a human donor in a cohort sampled during active COVID-19. V usage is TRBV7-2 and J usage is TRBJ2-3; 7 positions match TRBD2. As DNA, the CDR3 is TGTGCCAGCAGCTTACTACTAGCGCCAGATACGCAGTATTTT. This sequence encodes CASSLLLAPDTQYF.